These 32 T cell receptor beta chains originate from one sample sequenced in a study of metastatic and nonmetastatic thyroid tumors. Using MiXCR, TCRdb re-called clones from the PCR reads. The data contain roughly 20,000 clones, 28% of them singletons. Patients were all untreated before their thyroid surgery. Source material: tumor tissue. These receptors were taken from a male donor with papillary thyroid cancer or a benign thyroid nodule (not recorded which). Some clones in this sample may be carry-over from other donors' samples.

V gene TRBV28 combines with J gene TRBJ2-7; 8 bases align to TRBD2. V gave up 6 bases and J gave up 5 bases; unmatched junction bases: 6. The CDR3 spans 13 residues. Germline V gene sequence: CDR1 MDHEN, CDR2 SYDVKM. The CDR3 here is CASRTGGENEQYF. The CDR3 nucleotides are TGTGCCAGCAGGACGGGGGGGGAGAACGAGCAGTACTTC.

V is TRBV20-1 and J is TRBJ1-2, with D perhaps matching TRBD1 (5 bases). CDR1 is DFQATT, CDR2 SNEGSKA, per germline (reference sequence). This CDR3 has 14 amino acids. The V gene lost 3 bases and the J gene lost 2 bases, with 13 bases spanning the gap. The chain's CDR3 is CSASKQGINYGYTF. DNA for the CDR3: TGCAGTGCTAGTAAGCAGGGTATAAACTATGGCTACACCTTC.

This chain uses TRBV10-2 with TRBJ1-2, with a tentative D call TRBD1 (5 bases). The CDR3 spans 15 residues. V gave up 3 bases and J gave up 2 bases, with 13 bases separating them. Looked up from germline, CDR1 is WSHSY and CDR2 is SAAADI. CDR3 in amino acids: CASSDQGVQNYGYTF. The CDR3, as DNA: TGCGCCAGCAGTGACCAGGGAGTTCAAAACTATGGCTACACCTTC.

V is TRBV20-1 and J is TRBJ1-1, with 8 positions matching TRBD1. Germline V CDR1 and CDR2: DFQATT, SNEGSKA (reference sequence). Losses at the gene ends were 3 bases for V and 6 bases for J; bases not matched to a gene: 6. This CDR3 contains 13 residues. This CDR3 is CSARGTGLAEAFF. The CDR3 DNA reads as TGCAGTGCTAGGGGGACAGGACTCGCTGAAGCTTTCTTT.

By frequency in the sample, this clone is medium-sized. The chain carries TRBV20-1 and TRBJ1-2; D not resolved. The CDR3 spans 10 residues. V was pared by 0 bases and J by 8 bases, with 4 bases between. Per germline, CDR1 DFQATT and CDR2 SNEGSKA (reference sequence). The CDR3 protein is CSARDRGYTF. The CDR3 DNA reads TGCAGTGCTAGAGACCGAGGCTACACCTTC.

This clone is labeled as medium-sized. The chain links TRBV20-1 to TRBJ2-5; D unclear. The germline V gene has CDR1 DFQATT and CDR2 SNEGSKA (reference sequence). Trimming left V 0 bases short and J 0 bases short, with 11 bases between. The CDR3 length is 15 residues. CDR3 in amino acids: CSARDAEADQETQYF. CDR3 nucleotides: TGCAGTGCTAGAGATGCGGAAGCCGACCAAGAGACCCAGTACTTC.

This sequence joins TRBV5-1 and TRBJ1-1; possible D gene TRBD1, 5 bases. Trimming left V 0 bases short and J 1 base short, with 7 bases between. From germline, CDR1 is SGHRS and CDR2 YFSETQ. The length of the CDR3 is 14 residues. CDR3 sequence: CASSLEQGNTEAFF. The DNA for the CDR3 is TGCGCCAGCAGCTTGGAGCAGGGGAACACTGAAGCTTTCTTT.

This chain links TRBV6-4 with TRBJ2-6, with D tentatively TRBD1 (5 bases). The CDR3 has 19 residues. Germline CDR1 is MRHNA and CDR2 is SNTAGT. V was shortened by 7 bases and J by 0 bases, with 22 bases between the two germline ends. For the CDR3, the DNA is TGTGCCAGCACCAGGCTGGATACAGGTGTTTACTCTGGGGCCAACGTCCTGACTTTC. It codes for CASTRLDTGVYSGANVLTF.

This clone was seen a handful of times. The chain couples TRBV28 to TRBJ2-5, with TRBD1 matching 7 bases. The CDR3 contains 15 residues. Germline V gene sequence: CDR1 MDHEN, CDR2 SYDVKM. V lost 5 bases to trimming and J lost 5 bases; unmatched junction nucleotides: 11. CDR3 bases: TGTGCCAGCAGTCCACAGGGGAAAGGTGAGGAGACCCAGTACTTC. Translated, it gives CASSPQGKGEETQYF.

This clone came up many times. The chain links TRBV7-2 to TRBJ2-1; a weak D match, TRBD1 (6 bases). Germline CDR1 and CDR2: SGHTA and FQGNSA. The CDR3 is 13 amino acids. Trimming cost V 8 bases and J 7 bases, with 15 bases left between them. In DNA form, the CDR3 reads TGTGCCAGCTCTAGAGGGGGAAAGAATGAGCAGTTCTTC. It encodes CASSRGGKNEQFF.

In this sample, this clone turned up many times. The gene calls are TRBV27 and TRBJ2-1; 10 positions match TRBD2. The CDR3 is 13 residues long. Germline V gene sequence: CDR1 MNHEY, CDR2 SMNVEV (reference sequence). After removal of 6 bases from V and 10 bases from J, the junction contained 6 bases not matched to a gene. The CDR3 nucleotides read TGTGCCAGCAGGCCTAGCGGGGGCCGGGAGCAGTTCTTC. It translates to CASRPSGGREQFF.

The CDR3, as DNA: TGCGCCAGCAGCCAAGAAGGTGGCCAGCCCCAGCATTTT. Its protein product is CASSQEGGQPQHF. The chain recombines TRBV4-1 with TRBJ1-5, with D uncertain. From germline, CDR1 is MGHRA and CDR2 YSYEKL. This CDR3 has 13 residues. The V gene lost 0 bases and the J gene lost 7 bases, with 7 bases spanning the gap.

In its sample, this clone is medium-sized. The rearrangement links TRBV11-3 to TRBJ1-1, with no clear D. CDR3 length: 13 residues. Trimming pared 4 bases from V and 3 bases from J, leaving 9 bases between. CDR1 and CDR2 from the germline V gene are SGHNT and YENEEA. CDR3 coding DNA: TGTGCCAGCAGCTCCCAGTACTACACTGAAGCTTTCTTT. This gives the protein CASSSQYYTEAFF.

In DNA, the CDR3 is TGTGCCACCAGTGATTTGGGTAGTGAAGAGCAGTACTTC. As protein: CATSDLGSEEQYF. The V and J genes are TRBV24-1 and TRBJ2-7; D remains unclear. V was trimmed by 0 bases and J by 7 bases, leaving 9 bases between them. Germline CDR1 KGHDR, CDR2 SFDVKD. This CDR3 is built from 13 residues.

This clone was seen once. The sample holds other DNA sequences that translate to the same CDR3. The chain couples TRBV7-3 to TRBJ2-3; 8 bases agree with TRBD1. The CDR3 sequence is 16 residues long. Looked up from germline, CDR1 is SGHTA and CDR2 is FQGTGA. Germline trimming cut 2 bases from V and 2 bases from J; bases unmatched to any gene: 6. DNA for the CDR3: TGTGCCAGCAGCTTAGCACCAGGGGGCAACACAGATACGCAGTATTTT. Its protein product is CASSLAPGGNTDTQYF. Full variable domain (remainder filled in from reference TRBV7-3 and TRBJ2-3): GAGVSQTPSNKVTEKGKYVELRCDPISGHTALYWYRQSLGQGPEFLIYFQGTGAADDSGLPNDRFFAVRPEGSVSTLKIQRTERGDSAVYLCASSLAPGGNTDTQYFGPGTRLTVL.

Points on this clone: Since a much larger clone is just one base distant, this may be a read error. J is TRBJ2-3 and V is TRBV11-3, with D perhaps TRBD1 (6 bases). V was shortened by 4 bases and J by 7 bases, with 18 bases between the two germline ends. The germline V gene has CDR1 SGHNT and CDR2 YENEEA. This CDR3 is 15 amino acids long. CDR3 loop: CASSSRPEGTYTQYF. The CDR3 DNA sequence: TGTGCCAGCAGCTCCCGACCTGAAGGGACATATACGCAGTATTTT.

The chain employs TRBV12-3 or TRBV12-4 and TRBJ2-3; TRBD2 matches 16 bases. This CDR3 is built from 18 residues. V was pared by 5 bases and J by 4 bases, with 9 bases of the junction left unmatched. CDR3 nucleotides: TGTGCCAGCAGTACCGGGACTAGCGGGAGGGCCTCACCAGATACGCAGTATTTT. As protein: CASSTGTSGRASPDTQYF.

This clone has just a few counts. A much larger clone sits a single nucleotide away, making a read error possible. Distinct nucleotide sequences in the sample also encode this CDR3. The chain combines TRBV5-4 with TRBJ1-1, with a possible D match to TRBD1 (6 bases). This CDR3 region has 13 residues. Germline CDR1 SGHNT, CDR2 YYREEE (reference sequence). DNA of the CDR3: TGTGCCAGCAGCTTTGAGGGGGACACTGAGGCTTTCTTT. This encodes CASSFEGDTEAFF.

By share, this clone counts as medium-sized. The chain carries TRBV18 and TRBJ2-7, with D unclear. V lost 3 bases and J lost 5, with 14 bases in between. CDR1 and CDR2 (germline): KGHSH, LQKENI. The CDR3 is made up of 14 amino acids. CDR3 coding DNA: TGTGCCAGCTCACCGCCGAACTCAGGAGACGAGCAGTACTTC. Encoded protein: CASSPPNSGDEQYF.

This clone turned up a few times. V usage is TRBV9 and J usage is TRBJ1-1, with TRBD1 as a possible D gene (6 bases). In germline, CDR1 is SGDLS, CDR2 YYNGEE. The V end was cut by 4 bases, the J end by 4 bases, with 20 bases between. This CDR3 is built from 16 residues. The DNA of the CDR3 is TGTGCCAGCAGCCCACAATCAGGGGTGGAGGGCACTGAAGCTTTCTTT. Translated, it gives CASSPQSGVEGTEAFF.

This clone has a handful of counts. The missing conserved phenylalanine or tryptophan at the end of this CDR3 makes a read error likely. CDR3 DNA: TGTGCCAGCAGTCCGGGACAGACGGGCTGCTACACCTCC. Its protein product is CASSPGQTGCYTS. This chain connects TRBV12-3 or TRBV12-4 to TRBJ1-2, with 7 bases fitting TRBD1. V trimming: 5 bases; J trimming: 9 bases; junction bases outside the gene matches: 9. The CDR3 spans 13 residues.

This clone was seen many times. A much larger clonotype is one base distant, so this may be a read error. The chain recombines TRBV28 with TRBJ2-7; D gene ambiguous. V shed 6 bases and J shed 0 bases, with 18 bases lying between them. This CDR3 is 16 amino acids long. Germline CDR1 and CDR2: MDHEN and SYDVKM. In nucleotides, the CDR3 is TGTGCCAGCAGCCTTCACCTAGGCCGGAGCTCCTACGAGCAGTACTTC. Encoded protein: CASSLHLGRSSYEQYF.

The V call is TRBV12-5, the J call TRBJ2-2; TRBD1 is a possible D gene (7 bases). This CDR3 has 15 residues. The germline CDR1 and CDR2 sequences are LGHNT and FRNRAP. The V end lost 11 bases, the J end lost 1 base, and 17 bases lay between the germline ends. CDR3 nucleotide sequence: TGTGCTCCCAAGACAGGGCGGGAGAACACCGGGGAGCTGTTTTTT. Translating it yields CAPKTGRENTGELFF.

The rearrangement uses TRBV5-5 and TRBJ1-2; no firm D call. The germline V and J ends were trimmed by 2 bases and 0 bases, with 11 bases remaining between them. CDR1 SGHKS and CDR2 YYEKEE come from the germline V gene (reference sequence). This CDR3 spans 15 amino acids. The CDR3 reads CASSFAPGSNYGYTF. The CDR3 nucleotides are TGTGCCAGCAGCTTTGCTCCGGGATCTAACTATGGCTACACCTTC.

This clone was counted between two and nine times. The V gene is TRBV12-3 or TRBV12-4, the J gene TRBJ2-1; no reliable D call. This CDR3 contains 13 residues. The germline V and J ends were trimmed by 7 bases and 6 bases, with 13 bases remaining between them. The CDR3 region is CASTLSWGNEQFF. The CDR3 bases are TGTGCCAGCACCCTTTCATGGGGCAATGAGCAGTTCTTC.

Judged by abundance, this clone is medium-sized. V is TRBV19 and J is TRBJ2-1; maybe TRBD2 (5 bases). V was clipped by 4 bases and J by 5 bases, with 12 bases between them. Germline loops: CDR1 LNHDA, CDR2 SQIVND (reference sequence). CDR3 size: 14 residues. In DNA form, the CDR3 reads TGTGCCAGTAGTAACCCGGGAACAAACAATGAGCAGTTCTTC. Translation: CASSNPGTNNEQFF.

This clone was picked up a small number of times. V and J are TRBV6-1 and TRBJ1-2; perhaps TRBD1 as D (5 bases). The CDR3 runs to 12 residues. V gave up 7 bases and J gave up 6 bases, with 12 bases separating them. Germline V lookup: CDR1 MNHNS, CDR2 SASEGT. CDR3: CASNYMGDGYTF. CDR3 DNA: TGTGCCAGCAACTATATGGGGGATGGCTACACCTTC.

In its sample, this clone was seen a few times. V usage is TRBV6-5 and J usage is TRBJ2-1; TRBD1 matches 10 bases. The length of the CDR3 is 15 residues. J lost 3 bases, V lost 4 bases, and 3 bases had no gene match. The V gene's germline CDR1 is MNHEY and CDR2 SVGAGI. The CDR3 DNA reads TGTGCCAGCAGTTCCGGGACAGGGGTCTACAATGAGCAGTTCTTC. It translates to CASSSGTGVYNEQFF.

The chain couples TRBV6-1 to TRBJ1-2, with D perhaps matching TRBD1 (6 bases). Germline V gene sequence: CDR1 MNHNS, CDR2 SASEGT. The V and J ends lost 6 bases and 6 bases respectively, with 23 bases between them. The CDR3 consists of 16 residues. The CDR3 nucleotides read TGTGCCAGCAGCCGCGACAGGACCCCGGGATATGATGGCTACACCTTC. Encoded protein: CASSRDRTPGYDGYTF.

The chain couples TRBV3-1 to TRBJ2-3; D not certain. Germline values: CDR1 LGHDT, CDR2 YNNKEL (reference sequence). The CDR3 consists of 13 residues. V lost 3 bases to trimming and J lost 0 bases, with 4 bases between them. In DNA, the CDR3 is TGTGCCAGCAGCCACCTCAGCACAGATACGCAGTATTTT. As protein: CASSHLSTDTQYF.

The chain couples TRBV12-3 or TRBV12-4 to TRBJ1-1; D is unclear. The CDR3 totals 11 residues. Between the trimmed V and J ends, which lost 4 bases and 10 bases, there was a span of 10 bases. DNA of the CDR3: TGTGCCAGCAGTTCCCGCAGGCTAGCTTTCTTT. As protein: CASSSRRLAFF.

The chain recombines TRBV2 with TRBJ2-7, with a tentative D call TRBD2 (5 bases). The CDR3 spans 14 residues. Germline assignment: CDR1 SNHLY and CDR2 FYNNEI. Trimming took off 6 bases at V and 5 bases at J, with 17 bases between the two ends. CDR3 bases: TGTGCCAGCAGGGTCCTCGGGGTTTTCGACGAGCAGTACTTC. Translated, it gives CASRVLGVFDEQYF.